This T cell receptor beta chain was obtained from a study of PD-L1 blockade in urothelial cancer (dated by TCRdb to between 2016 and 2019). Notes on the research overall: All patients started therapy around 2014 and received atezolizumab 1,200 mg intravenously every 3 weeks. Durable clinical benefit was achieved by nine patients and was not achieved by 20 patients. Blood samples were analyzed at 3 weeks after treatment start (second dose) and at 6 weeks after treatment start. Progression-free survival longer than 6 months counted as durable clinical benefit, and TCR features were additionally tested against both progression-free and overall survival. Pretreatment blood TCR-seq was available for around 29 patients, at least one posttreatment blood collection was obtained for some 24 patients, and tumor TCR-seq was available for some 24 patients. About 85% of the 29 patients were identified as males with urothelial cancer of bladder origin, and a prior smoking history was reported by 18 of 29 patients. Blood samples yielded a median of roughly 150,000 T cells and approximately 83,000 unique TCRs, with median clonality approximately 0.08. Somatic, immune and clinical correlates of response to PD-L1 blockade with atezolizumab in urothelial cancer were the focus of an exploratory multi-omic analysis. An ECOG performance status of 0 or 1 was recorded for the patients, and 0 to 3 prior chemotherapy regimens had been received by the patients. Pretreatment tumor samples, along with matched peripheral blood serially collected before and after atezolizumab treatment, were subjected to TCR sequencing. In the same patients, pretreatment tumors underwent whole exome sequencing and RNA sequencing in addition to TCR sequencing.

Each PCR received spiked-in synthetic TCR analog templates so that absolute template abundance could be estimated from read counts. Using the immunoSEQ assay, TCRbeta CDR3 regions were amplified from genomic DNA with bias-controlled V and J gene primers. Sequencing of rearranged TCRbeta segments was done at approximately 20X coverage. The original methods were these. Sequencing errors were corrected by clustering, and CDR3s were annotated against IMGT so that V, D and J genes could be assigned. Downstream analyses used only productive TCRbeta rearrangements, leaving out any out-of-frame or stop-codon sequences. Clonality was computed as one minus Shannon entropy normalized by the log of the number of unique productive sequences. Clones differing between time points or between blood and tumor were identified by Fisher's exact test with Benjamini-Hochberg correction at adjusted p below 0.01. Sourced from immuneACCESS, this table was stored by TCRdb with only in-frame sequences that have V and J called. A share of the clones is absent; for the studies checked, an unresolved V gene accounts for under half, and the remainder has no known explanation. V and J calls and clone size come straight from that table; D and trimming were deduced from the DNA. The sample table lists 70,000 to 80,000 clones, around 81% of them with a count of one. Of the sample, roughly 7.3% falls within the top ten clones.

As regards this clone: Its specific antigen is unknown. No clone much larger than this one lies a single base away; base qualities are absent.

The CDR3 has 17 amino acids, counting the end cysteine and phenylalanine. Just CDR3 DNA is preserved here, 51 bases in frame from base 1. Here V drops 1 base and J drops 2 bases, and the junction holds 8 bases not matched to any gene. The germline V gene encodes CDR1 SGHDT and CDR2 YYEEEE. Overall study results and their limits: Greater expansion of tumor-associated TCR clones in peripheral blood 3 weeks after the start of treatment was observed in patients with durable benefit (n of about 22, p = 0.022). A pretreatment peripheral blood TCR clonality below the median was linked to improved progression-free and overall survival. Small sample size (n ≈ 29) and many exploratory analyses mean the results are intended to be hypothesis-generating.

The time point label, as the study defines it: pretreatment peripheral blood. The cohort included 29 patients with locally advanced or metastatic urothelial carcinoma who were treated at Memorial Sloan Kettering on a trial protocol. Peripheral blood mononuclear cells were collected pretreatment and during treatment, with between 1 and 8 total time points obtained per patient. The Qiagen DNeasy Blood extraction kit was used to purify genomic DNA from total PBMCs and tumor samples. PBMCs were collected pretreatment and during treatment, and were isolated and stored as previously described. This chain joins TRBV5-6 to TRBJ2-2; TRBD1 agrees with 7 junctional bases. This specimen consisted of PBMCs, obtained around atezolizumab (anti-PD-L1) treatment. This clonotype was obtained from a man between 40 and 49 years old with urothelial cancer. The CDR3 reads CASSLQGRQGNTGELFF. The DNA sequence follows: TGTGCCAGCAGCTTGCAAGGGCGACAGGGTAACACCGGGGAGCTGTTTTTT.